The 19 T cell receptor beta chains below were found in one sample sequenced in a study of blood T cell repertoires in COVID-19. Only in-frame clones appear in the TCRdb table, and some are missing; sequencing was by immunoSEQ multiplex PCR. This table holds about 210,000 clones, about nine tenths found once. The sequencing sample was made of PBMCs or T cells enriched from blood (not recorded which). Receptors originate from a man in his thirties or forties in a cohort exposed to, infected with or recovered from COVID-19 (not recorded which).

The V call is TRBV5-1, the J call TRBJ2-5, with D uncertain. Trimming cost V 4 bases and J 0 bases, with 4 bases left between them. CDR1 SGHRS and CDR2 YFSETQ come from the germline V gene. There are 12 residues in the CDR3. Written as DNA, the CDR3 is TGCGCCAGCAGCCAGTACCAAGAGACCCAGTACTTC. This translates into CASSQYQETQYF. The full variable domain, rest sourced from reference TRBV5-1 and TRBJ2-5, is KAGVTQTPRYLIKTRGQQVTLSCSPISGHRSVSWYQQTPGQGLQFLFEYFSETQRNKGNFPGRFSGRQFSNSRSEMNVSTLELGDSALYLCASSQYQETQYFGPGTRLLVL.

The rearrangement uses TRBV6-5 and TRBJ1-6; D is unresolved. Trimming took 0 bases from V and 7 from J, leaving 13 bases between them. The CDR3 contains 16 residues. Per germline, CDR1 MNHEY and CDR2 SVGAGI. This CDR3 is CASSYSPGLGNSPLHF. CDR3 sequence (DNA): TGTGCCAGCAGTTACTCGCCTGGACTAGGGAATTCACCCCTCCACTTT.

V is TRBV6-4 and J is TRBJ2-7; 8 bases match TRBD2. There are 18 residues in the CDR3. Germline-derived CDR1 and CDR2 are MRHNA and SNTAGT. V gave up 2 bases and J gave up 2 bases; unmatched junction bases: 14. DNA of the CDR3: TGTGCCAGCAGTGACGCCCCGCCGACTAGCGTCTTTACCTACGAGCAGTACTTC. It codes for CASSDAPPTSVFTYEQYF.

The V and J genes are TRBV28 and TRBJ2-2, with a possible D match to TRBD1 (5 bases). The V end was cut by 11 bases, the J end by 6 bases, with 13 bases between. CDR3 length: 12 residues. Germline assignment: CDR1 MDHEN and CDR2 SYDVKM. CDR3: CAATEEAGELFF. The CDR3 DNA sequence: TGTGCCGCGACAGAGGAAGCCGGGGAGCTGTTTTTT.

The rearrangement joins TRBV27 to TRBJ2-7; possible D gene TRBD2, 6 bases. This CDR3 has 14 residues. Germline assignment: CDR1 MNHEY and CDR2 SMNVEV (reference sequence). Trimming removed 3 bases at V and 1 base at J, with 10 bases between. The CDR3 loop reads CASSFFRGSYEQYF. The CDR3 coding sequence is TGTGCCAGCAGTTTCTTTCGGGGGTCCTACGAGCAGTACTTC.

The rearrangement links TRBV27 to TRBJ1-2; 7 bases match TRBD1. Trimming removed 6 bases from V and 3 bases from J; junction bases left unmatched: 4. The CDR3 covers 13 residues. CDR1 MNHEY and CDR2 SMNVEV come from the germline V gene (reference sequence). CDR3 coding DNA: TGTGCCAGCAGGGCGACAGGGCACTATGGCTACACCTTC. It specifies CASRATGHYGYTF.

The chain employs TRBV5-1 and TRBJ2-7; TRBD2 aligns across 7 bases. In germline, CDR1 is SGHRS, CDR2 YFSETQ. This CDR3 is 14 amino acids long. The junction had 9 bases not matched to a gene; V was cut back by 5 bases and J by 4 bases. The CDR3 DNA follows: TGCGCCAGCAGGCGGCGGGAGAATGGGTACGAGCAGTACTTC. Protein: CASRRRENGYEQYF.

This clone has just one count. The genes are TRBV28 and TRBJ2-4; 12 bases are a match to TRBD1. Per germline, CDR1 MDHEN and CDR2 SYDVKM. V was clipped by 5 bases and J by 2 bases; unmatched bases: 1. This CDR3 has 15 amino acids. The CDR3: CASSGTGGSKNIQYF. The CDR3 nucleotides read TGTGCCAGCAGTGGGACAGGGGGCTCCAAAAACATTCAGTACTTC.

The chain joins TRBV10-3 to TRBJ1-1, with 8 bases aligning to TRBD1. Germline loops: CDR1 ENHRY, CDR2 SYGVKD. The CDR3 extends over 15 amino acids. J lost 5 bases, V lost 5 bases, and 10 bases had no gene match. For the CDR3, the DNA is TGTGCCATCAGTCAAATAGACAGGGGCGGTACTGAAGCTTTCTTT. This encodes CAISQIDRGGTEAFF.

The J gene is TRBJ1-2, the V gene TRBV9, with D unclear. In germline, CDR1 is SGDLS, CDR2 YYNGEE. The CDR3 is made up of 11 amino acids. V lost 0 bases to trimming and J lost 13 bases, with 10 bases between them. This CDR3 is CASSVDGVFTF. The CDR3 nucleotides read TGTGCCAGCAGCGTAGACGGGGTGTTCACCTTC.

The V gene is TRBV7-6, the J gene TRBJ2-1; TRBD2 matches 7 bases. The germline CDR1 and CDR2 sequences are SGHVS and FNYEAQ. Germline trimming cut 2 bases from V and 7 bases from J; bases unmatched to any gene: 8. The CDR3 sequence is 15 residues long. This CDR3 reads CASSLLAVASNEQFF. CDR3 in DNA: TGTGCCAGCAGCTTACTAGCGGTAGCTTCTAATGAGCAGTTCTTC.

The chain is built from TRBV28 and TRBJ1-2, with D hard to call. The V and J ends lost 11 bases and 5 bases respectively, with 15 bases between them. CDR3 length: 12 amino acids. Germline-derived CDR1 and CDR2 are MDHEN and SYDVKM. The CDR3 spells CAAKPEGYGYTF. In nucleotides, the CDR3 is TGTGCCGCCAAGCCGGAGGGTTATGGCTACACCTTC.

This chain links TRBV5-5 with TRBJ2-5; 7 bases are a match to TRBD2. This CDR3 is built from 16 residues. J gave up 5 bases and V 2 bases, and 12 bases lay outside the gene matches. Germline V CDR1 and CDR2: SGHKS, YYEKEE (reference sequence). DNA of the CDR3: TGTGCCAGCAGCTTAGGTTCGGCGGGAGCGTGGGAGACCCAGTACTTC. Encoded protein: CASSLGSAGAWETQYF.

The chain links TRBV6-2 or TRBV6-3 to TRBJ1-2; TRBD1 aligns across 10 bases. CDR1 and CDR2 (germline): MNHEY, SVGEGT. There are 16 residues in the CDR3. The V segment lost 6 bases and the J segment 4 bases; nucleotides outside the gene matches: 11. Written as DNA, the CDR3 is TGTGCCAGCAGCAGGCCCGGGACAGGGGACTTCTATGGCTACACCTTC. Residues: CASSRPGTGDFYGYTF.

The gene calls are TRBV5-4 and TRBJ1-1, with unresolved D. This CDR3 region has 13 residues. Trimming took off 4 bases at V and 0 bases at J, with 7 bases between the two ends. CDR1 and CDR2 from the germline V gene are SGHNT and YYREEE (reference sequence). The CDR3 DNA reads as TGTGCCAGCAGCCTACGCCTGAACACTGAAGCTTTCTTT. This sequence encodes CASSLRLNTEAFF.

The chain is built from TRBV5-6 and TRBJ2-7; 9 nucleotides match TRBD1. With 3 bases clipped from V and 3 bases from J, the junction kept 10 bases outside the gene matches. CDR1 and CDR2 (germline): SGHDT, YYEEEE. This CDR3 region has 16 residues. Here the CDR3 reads CASSSRGGQGLYEQYF. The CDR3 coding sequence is TGTGCCAGCAGCTCAAGGGGGGGACAGGGCCTCTACGAGCAGTACTTC.

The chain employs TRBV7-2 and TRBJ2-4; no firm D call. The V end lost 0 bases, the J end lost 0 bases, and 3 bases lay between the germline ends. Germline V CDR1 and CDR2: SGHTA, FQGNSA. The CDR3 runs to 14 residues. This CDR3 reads CASSLALAKNIQYF. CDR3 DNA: TGTGCCAGCAGCTTAGCCTTAGCCAAAAACATTCAGTACTTC.

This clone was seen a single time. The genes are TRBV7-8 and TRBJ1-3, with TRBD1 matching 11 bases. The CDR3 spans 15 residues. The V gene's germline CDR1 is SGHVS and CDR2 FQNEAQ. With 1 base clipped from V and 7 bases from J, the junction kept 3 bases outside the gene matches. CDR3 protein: CASSLDGDRGNTIYF. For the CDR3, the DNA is TGTGCCAGCAGCTTAGATGGGGACAGGGGGAACACCATATATTTT.

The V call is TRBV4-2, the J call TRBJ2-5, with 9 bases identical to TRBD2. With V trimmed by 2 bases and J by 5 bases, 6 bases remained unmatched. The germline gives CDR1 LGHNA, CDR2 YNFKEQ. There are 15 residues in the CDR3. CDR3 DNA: TGTGCCAGCAGCCAACCGACTAGCGGAGGGGAGACCCAGTACTTC. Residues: CASSQPTSGGETQYF.